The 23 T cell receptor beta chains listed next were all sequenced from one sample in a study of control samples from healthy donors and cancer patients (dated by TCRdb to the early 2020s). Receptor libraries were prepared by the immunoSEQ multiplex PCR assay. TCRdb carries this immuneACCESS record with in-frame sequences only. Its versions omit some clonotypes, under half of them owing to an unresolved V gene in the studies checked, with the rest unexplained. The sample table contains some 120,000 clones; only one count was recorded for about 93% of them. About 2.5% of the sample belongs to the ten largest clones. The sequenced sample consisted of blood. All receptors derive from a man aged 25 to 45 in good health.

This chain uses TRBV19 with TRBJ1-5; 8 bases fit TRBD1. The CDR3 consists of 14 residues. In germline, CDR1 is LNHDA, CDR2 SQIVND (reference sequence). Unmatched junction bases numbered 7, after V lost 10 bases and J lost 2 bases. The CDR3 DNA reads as TGTGCCACCTCAGGGGGCCGGGGCAATCAGCCCCAGCATTTT. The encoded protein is CATSGGRGNQPQHF.

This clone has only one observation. The DNA for the CDR3 is TGTGCCTGGAGTAAAGGACAGATGAACACTGAAGCTTTCTTT. As protein: CAWSKGQMNTEAFF. The genes are TRBV30 and TRBJ1-1; D is possibly TRBD1 (6 bases). V was cut by 2 bases and J by 0 bases, with 10 bases left in between. Germline CDR1 is GTSNPN and CDR2 is SVGIG (reference sequence). The CDR3 totals 14 residues.

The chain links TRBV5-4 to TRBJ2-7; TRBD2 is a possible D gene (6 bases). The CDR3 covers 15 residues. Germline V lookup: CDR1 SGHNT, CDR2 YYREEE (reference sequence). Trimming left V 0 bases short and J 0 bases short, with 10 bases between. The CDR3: CASSLAQGGSYEQYF. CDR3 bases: TGTGCCAGCAGCTTGGCGCAGGGAGGCTCCTACGAGCAGTACTTC.

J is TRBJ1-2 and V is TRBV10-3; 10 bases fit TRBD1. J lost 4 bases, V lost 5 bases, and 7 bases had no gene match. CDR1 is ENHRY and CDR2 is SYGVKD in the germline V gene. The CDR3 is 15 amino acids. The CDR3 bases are TGTGCCATCAGTAGTTTGGGGACAGGGGTCTATGGCTACACCTTC. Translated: CAISSLGTGVYGYTF.

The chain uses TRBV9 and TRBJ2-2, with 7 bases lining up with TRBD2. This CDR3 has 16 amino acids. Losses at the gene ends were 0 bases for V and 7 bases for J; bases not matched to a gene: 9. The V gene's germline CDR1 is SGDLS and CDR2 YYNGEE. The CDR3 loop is CASSVGSGIKGGELFF. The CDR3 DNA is TGTGCCAGCAGCGTAGGGAGCGGGATCAAGGGCGGGGAGCTGTTTTTT.

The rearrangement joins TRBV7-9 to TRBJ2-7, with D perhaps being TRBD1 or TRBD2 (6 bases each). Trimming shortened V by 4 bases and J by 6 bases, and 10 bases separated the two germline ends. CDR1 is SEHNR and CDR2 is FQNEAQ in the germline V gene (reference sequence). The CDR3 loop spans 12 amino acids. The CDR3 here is CASSYGGSEQYV. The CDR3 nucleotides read TGTGCCAGCAGCTACGGGGGCTCCGAGCAGTACGTC.

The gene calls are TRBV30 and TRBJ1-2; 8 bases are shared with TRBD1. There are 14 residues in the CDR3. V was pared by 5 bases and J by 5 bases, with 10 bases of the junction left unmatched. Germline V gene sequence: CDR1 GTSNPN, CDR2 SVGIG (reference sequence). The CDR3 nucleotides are TGTGCCTGGTCGCAGACAGGGGCGTTTTATGGCTACACCTTC. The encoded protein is CAWSQTGAFYGYTF.

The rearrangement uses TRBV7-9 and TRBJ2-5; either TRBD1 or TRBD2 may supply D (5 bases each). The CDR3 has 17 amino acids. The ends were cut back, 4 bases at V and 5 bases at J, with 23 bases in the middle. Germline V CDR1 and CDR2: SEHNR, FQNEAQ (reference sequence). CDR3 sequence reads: CASSYSQPGPSVETQYF. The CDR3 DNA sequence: TGTGCCAGCAGCTACAGTCAGCCGGGACCGTCGGTCGAGACCCAGTACTTC.

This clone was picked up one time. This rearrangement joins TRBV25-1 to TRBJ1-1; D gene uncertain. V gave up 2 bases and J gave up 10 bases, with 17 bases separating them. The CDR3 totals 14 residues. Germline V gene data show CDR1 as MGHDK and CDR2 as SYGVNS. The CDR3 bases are TGTGCCAGCAGTGAACCACCGCCCCTCTCGAGAGCTTTCTTT. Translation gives CASSEPPPLSRAFF. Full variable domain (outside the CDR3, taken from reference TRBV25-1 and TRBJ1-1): EADIYQTPRYLVIGTGKKITLECSQTMGHDKMYWYQQDPGMELHLIHYSYGVNSTEKGDLSSESTVSRIRTEHFPLTLESARPSHTSQYLCASSEPPPLSRAFFGQGTRLTVV.

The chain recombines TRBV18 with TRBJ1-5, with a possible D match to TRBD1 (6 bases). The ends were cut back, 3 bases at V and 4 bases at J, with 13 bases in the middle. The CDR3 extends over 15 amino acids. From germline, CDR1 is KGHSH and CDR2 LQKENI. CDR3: CASSPGGQFNQPQHF. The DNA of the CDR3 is TGTGCCAGCTCACCGGGTGGACAGTTTAATCAGCCCCAGCATTTT.

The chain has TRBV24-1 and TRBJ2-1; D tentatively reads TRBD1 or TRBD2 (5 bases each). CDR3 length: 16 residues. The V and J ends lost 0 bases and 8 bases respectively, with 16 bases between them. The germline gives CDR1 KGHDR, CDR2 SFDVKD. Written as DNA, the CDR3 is TGTGCCACCAGTGATTTGCGGGACGCTAGAGGGGATGAGCAGTTCTTC. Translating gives CATSDLRDARGDEQFF.

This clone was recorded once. The CDR3 loop is CASSLGLQGGYGYTF. The CDR3 DNA is TGTGCCAGCAGCTTAGGCCTACAGGGCGGCTATGGCTACACCTTC. The genes are TRBV13 and TRBJ1-2; TRBD1 is a possible D gene (6 bases). V was clipped by 0 bases and J by 4 bases, with 12 bases between them. The CDR3 is 15 amino acids. The germline V gene encodes CDR1 PRHDT and CDR2 FYEKMQ (reference sequence).

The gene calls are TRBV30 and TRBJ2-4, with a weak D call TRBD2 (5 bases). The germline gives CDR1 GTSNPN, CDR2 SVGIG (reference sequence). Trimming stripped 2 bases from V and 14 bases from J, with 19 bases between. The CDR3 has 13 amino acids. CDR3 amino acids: CAWSMAGRGYKYF. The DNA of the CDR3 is TGTGCCTGGAGTATGGCAGGTCGCGGGTACAAGTACTTC.

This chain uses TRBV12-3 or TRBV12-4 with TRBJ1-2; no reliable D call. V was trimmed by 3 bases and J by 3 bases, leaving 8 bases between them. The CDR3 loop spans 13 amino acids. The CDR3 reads CASSFGVDYGYTF. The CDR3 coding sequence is TGTGCCAGCAGTTTTGGAGTGGACTATGGCTACACCTTC.

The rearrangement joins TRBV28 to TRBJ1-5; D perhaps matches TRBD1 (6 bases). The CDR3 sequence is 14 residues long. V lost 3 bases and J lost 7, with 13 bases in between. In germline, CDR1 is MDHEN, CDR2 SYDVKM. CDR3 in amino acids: CASSFRGNGQPQHF. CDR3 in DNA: TGTGCCAGCAGTTTTAGGGGGAATGGACAGCCCCAGCATTTT.

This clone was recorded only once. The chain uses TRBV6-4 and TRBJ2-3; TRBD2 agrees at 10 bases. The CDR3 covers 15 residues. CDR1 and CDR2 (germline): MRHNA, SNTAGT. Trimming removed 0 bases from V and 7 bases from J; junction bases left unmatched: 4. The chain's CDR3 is CASSDSSSGGHTQYF. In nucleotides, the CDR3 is TGTGCCAGCAGTGACTCGTCTAGCGGGGGCCATACGCAGTATTTT.

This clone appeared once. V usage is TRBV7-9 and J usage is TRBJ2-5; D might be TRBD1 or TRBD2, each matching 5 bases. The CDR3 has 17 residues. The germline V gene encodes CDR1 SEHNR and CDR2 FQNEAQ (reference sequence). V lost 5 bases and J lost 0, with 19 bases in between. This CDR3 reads CASSPNNRDGNQETQYF. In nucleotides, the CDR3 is TGTGCCAGCAGCCCGAACAACCGGGACGGCAACCAAGAGACCCAGTACTTC.

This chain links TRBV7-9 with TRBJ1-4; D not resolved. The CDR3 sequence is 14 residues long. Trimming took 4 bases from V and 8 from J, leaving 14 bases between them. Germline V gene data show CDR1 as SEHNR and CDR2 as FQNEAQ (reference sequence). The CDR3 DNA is TGTGCCAGCAGCTCCGAGGCTGAGAGGGAAAAACTGTTTTTT. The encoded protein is CASSSEAEREKLFF.

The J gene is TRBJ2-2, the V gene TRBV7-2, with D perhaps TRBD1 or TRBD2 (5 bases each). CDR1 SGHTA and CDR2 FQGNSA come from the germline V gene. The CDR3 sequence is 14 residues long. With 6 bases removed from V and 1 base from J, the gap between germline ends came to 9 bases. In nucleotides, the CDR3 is TGTGCCAGCAGTGGGGGTGTGAACACCGGGGAGCTGTTTTTT. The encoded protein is CASSGGVNTGELFF. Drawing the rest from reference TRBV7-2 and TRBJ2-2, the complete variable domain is GAGVSQSPSNKVTEKGKDVELRCDPISGHTALYWYRQSLGQGLEFLIYFQGNSAPDKSGLPSDRFSAERTGGSVSTLTIQRTQQEDSAVYLCASSGGVNTGELFFGEGSRLTVL.

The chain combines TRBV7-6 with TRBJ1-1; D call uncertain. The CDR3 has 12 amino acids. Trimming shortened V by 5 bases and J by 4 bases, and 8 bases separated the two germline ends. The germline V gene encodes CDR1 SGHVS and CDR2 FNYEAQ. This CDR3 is CASSPPGTEAFF. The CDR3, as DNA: TGTGCCAGCAGCCCCCCGGGCACTGAAGCTTTCTTT.

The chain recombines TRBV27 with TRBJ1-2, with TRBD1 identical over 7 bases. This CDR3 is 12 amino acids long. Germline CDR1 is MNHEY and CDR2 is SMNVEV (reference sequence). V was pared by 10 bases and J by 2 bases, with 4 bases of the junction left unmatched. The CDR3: CATYRGNYGYTF. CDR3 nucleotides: TGTGCCACCTACAGGGGCAACTATGGCTACACCTTC.

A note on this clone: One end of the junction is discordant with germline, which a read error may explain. In DNA, the CDR3 is TGTGCCAGCAGTCAAGGGGCAGGGAGGGAGGCGTTCAGCTATGGCTACACCTTC. The encoded protein is CASSQGAGREAFSYGYTF. V and J are TRBV4-2 and TRBJ1-2; a weak D match, TRBD1 (5 bases). CDR1 is LGHNA and CDR2 is YNFKEQ in the germline V gene. This CDR3 region has 18 residues.

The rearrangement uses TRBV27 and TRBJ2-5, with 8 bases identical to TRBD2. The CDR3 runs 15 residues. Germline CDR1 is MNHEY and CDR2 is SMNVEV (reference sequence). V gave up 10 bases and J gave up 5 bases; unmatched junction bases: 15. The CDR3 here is CATKSEAGGMETQYF. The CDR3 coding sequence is TGTGCCACCAAATCGGAGGCGGGGGGCATGGAGACCCAGTACTTC.